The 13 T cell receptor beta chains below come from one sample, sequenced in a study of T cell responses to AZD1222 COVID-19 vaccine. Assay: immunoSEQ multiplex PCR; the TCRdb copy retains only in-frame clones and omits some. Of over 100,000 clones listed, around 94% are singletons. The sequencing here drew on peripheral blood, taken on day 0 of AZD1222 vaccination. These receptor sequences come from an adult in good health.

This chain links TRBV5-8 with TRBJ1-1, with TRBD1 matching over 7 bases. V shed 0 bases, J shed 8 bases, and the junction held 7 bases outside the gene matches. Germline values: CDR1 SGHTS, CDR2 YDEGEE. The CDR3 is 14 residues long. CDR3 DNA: TGTGCCAGCAGCTTGGATTTGTGGGACAGCGAAGCTTTCTTT. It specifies CASSLDLWDSEAFF. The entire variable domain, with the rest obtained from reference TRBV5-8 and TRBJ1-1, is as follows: EAGVTQSPTHLIKTRGQQATLRCSPISGHTSVYWYQQALGLGLQFLLWYDEGEERNRGNFPPRFSGRQFPNYSSELNVNALELEDSALYLCASSLDLWDSEAFFGQGTRLTVV.

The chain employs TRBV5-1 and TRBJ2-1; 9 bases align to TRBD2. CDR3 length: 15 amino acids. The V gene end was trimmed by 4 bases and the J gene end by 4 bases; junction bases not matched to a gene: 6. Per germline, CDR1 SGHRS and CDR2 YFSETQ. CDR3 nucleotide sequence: TGCGCCAGCAGCCAGACTAGCGGATTATACAATGAGCAGTTCTTC. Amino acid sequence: CASSQTSGLYNEQFF.

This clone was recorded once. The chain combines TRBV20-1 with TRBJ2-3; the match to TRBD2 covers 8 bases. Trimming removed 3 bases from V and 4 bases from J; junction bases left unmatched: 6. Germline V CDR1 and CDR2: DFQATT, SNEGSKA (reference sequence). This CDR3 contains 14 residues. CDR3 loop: CSASAAGGPDTQYF. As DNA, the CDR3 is TGCAGTGCTAGTGCTGCGGGAGGCCCAGATACGCAGTATTTT.

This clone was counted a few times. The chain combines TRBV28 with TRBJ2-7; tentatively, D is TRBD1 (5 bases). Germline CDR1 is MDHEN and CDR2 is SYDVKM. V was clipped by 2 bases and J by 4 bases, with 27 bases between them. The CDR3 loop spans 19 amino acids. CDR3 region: CASSLSSYRAVQGFYEQYF. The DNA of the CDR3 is TGTGCCAGCAGTTTAAGCTCGTATCGGGCGGTTCAGGGTTTTTACGAGCAGTACTTC.

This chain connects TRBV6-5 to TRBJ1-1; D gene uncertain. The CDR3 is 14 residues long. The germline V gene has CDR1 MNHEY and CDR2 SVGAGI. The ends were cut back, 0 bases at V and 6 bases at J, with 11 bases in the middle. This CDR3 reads CASSYSSGRAEAFF. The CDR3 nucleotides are TGTGCCAGCAGTTACTCATCAGGTAGGGCTGAAGCTTTCTTT.

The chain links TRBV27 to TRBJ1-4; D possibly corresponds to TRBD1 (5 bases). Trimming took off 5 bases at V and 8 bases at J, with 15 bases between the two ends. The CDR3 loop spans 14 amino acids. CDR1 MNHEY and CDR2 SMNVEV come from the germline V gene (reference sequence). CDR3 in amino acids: CASSERSWGEKLFF. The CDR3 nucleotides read TGTGCCAGCAGTGAGCGGTCCTGGGGGGAAAAACTGTTTTTT.

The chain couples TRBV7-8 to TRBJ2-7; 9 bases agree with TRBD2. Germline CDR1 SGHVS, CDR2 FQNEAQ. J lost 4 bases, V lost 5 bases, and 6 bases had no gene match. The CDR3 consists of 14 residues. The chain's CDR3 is CASSPGLAVYEQYF. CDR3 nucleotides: TGTGCCAGCAGCCCGGGACTAGCAGTTTACGAGCAGTACTTC. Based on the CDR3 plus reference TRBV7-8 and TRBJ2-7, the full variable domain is GAGVSQSPRYKVAKRGQDVALRCDPISGHVSLFWYQQALGQGPEFLTYFQNEAQLDKSGLPSDRFFAERPEGSVSTLKIQRTQQEDSAVYLCASSPGLAVYEQYFGPGTRLTVT.

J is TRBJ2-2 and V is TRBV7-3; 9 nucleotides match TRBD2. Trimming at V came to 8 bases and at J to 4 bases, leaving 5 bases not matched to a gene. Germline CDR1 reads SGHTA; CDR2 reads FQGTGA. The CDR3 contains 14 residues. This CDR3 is CASRRAGGTGELFF. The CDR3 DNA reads TGTGCCAGCCGAAGAGCGGGGGGCACCGGGGAGCTGTTTTTT.

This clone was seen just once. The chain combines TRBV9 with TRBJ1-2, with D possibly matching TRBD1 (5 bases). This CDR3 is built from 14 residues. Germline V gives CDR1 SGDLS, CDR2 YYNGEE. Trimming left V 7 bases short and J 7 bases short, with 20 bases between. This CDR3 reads CASGRGAGSFGYTF. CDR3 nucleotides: TGTGCCAGCGGACGTGGTGCAGGGTCTTTTGGCTACACCTTC.

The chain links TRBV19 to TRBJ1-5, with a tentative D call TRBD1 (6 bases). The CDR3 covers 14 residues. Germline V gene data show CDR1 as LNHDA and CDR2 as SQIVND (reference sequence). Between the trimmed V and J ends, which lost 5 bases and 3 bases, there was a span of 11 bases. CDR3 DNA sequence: TGTGCCAGTAGTGCTACAGGGCCCAATCAGCCCCAGCATTTT. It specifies CASSATGPNQPQHF.

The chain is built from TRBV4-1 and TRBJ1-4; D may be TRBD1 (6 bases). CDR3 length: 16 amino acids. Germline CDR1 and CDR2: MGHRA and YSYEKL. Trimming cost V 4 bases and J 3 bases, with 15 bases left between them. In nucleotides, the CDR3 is TGCGCCAGCAGCCGGGACATCAAAGCGTCTAATGAAAAACTGTTTTTT. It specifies CASSRDIKASNEKLFF.

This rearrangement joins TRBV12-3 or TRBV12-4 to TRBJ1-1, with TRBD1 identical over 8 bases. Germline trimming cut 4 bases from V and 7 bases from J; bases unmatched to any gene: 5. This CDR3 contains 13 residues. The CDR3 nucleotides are TGTGCCAGCAGTTCGTGGGACAGGAATGAAGCTTTCTTT. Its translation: CASSSWDRNEAFF.

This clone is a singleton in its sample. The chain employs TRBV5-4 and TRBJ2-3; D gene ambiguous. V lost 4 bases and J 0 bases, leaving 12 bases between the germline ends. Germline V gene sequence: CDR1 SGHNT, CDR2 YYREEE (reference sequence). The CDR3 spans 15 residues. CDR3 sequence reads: CASSPRLTSTDTQYF. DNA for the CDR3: TGTGCCAGCAGCCCTCGGCTCACCAGCACAGATACGCAGTATTTT.